The rows below give T cell receptor beta chains drawn from one sample of a study of blood T cells in healthy people across ages. TCRdb used MiXCR to reprocess the 5' RACE reads, holding one entry per CDR3 protein. The sample has 1.5 million to 2 million distinct CDR3 sequences; about two fifths are singletons. The specimen was blood. The receptors originated from a human donor in good health. CDR3s include the opening cysteine and the closing phenylalanine or tryptophan. The D gene is left open where the match is weak. A clone size is listed for some rows: how often the clone was seen (once, few, many), or a class if it is expanded.

J	size	D	V	length	CDR3	DNA
TRBJ2-3	once	.	TRBV7-2	17	CASSLVVADHSTDTQYF	TGTGCCAGCAGCTTAGTGGTAGCGGATCATAGCACAGATACGCAGTATTTT
TRBJ2-4	few	.	TRBV5-8	17	CASSLEAGSLAKNIQYF	TGTGCCAGCAGCTTGGAAGCAGGGAGTCTAGCCAAAAACATTCAGTACTTC
TRBJ1-1	.	.	TRBV29-1	14	CSVDAPGPNTEAFF	TGCAGCGTCGACGCACCGGGACCTAACACTGAAGCTTTCTTT
TRBJ2-1	.	.	TRBV30	12	CAWSVEHNEQFF	TGTGCCTGGAGTGTGGAGCACAATGAGCAGTTCTTC
TRBJ2-3	.	.	TRBV4-1	14	CASSQFFGTDTQYF	TGCGCCAGCAGCCAATTCTTTGGCACAGATACGCAGTATTTT
TRBJ2-7	few	.	TRBV12-3/TRBV12-4	13	CASGKGWWYEQYF	TGTGCCAGCGGGAAAGGGTGGTGGTACGAGCAGTACTTC
TRBJ1-1	.	.	TRBV12-5	18	CASGLVRDGTLMDTEAFF	TGTGCTAGTGGTTTGGTGAGAGACGGGACTCTGATGGACACTGAAGCTTTCTTT
TRBJ2-1	few	TRBD2	TRBV20-1	15	CSARDPRLALETQFF	TGCAGTGCTAGAGATCCAAGACTAGCCTTAGAGACCCAGTTCTTC
TRBJ2-7	few	TRBD2	TRBV7-2	15	CASSGISGGPYEQYF	TGTGCCAGCAGCGGGATAAGCGGGGGGCCCTACGAGCAGTACTTC
TRBJ1-2	.	.	TRBV3-1	18	CASSPQLGSQTNNYGYTF	TGTGCCAGCAGCCCCCAGTTGGGATCCCAAACGAACAACTATGGCTACACCTTC
TRBJ1-2	.	.	TRBV20-1	14	CSARDRASGGAYTF	TGCAGTGCTAGAGATCGGGCTTCGGGGGGTGCCTACACCTTC
TRBJ1-1	.	.	TRBV5-6	13	CASSSYHGTEAFF	TGTGCCAGCAGTTCCTATCACGGTACTGAAGCTTTCTTT
TRBJ1-2	.	.	TRBV3-1	13	CASSGYEADGYTF	TGTGCCAGCAGCGGATACGAGGCTGATGGCTACACCTTC
TRBJ2-1	.	TRBD1	TRBV20-1	19	CSAEVPGQGGGGGYNEQLF	TGCAGTGCTGAGGTACCGGGACAGGGTGGGGGTGGCGGTTACAATGAGCAGCTCTTC
TRBJ2-1	.	TRBD1	TRBV5-6	17	CASSLRTGGSGADEQFF	TGTGCCAGCAGCTTGCGTACAGGGGGCAGCGGAGCGGATGAGCAGTTCTTC